The following is a TCR beta chain sequence with its context. This record comes from a study of cytomegalovirus exposure and HLA in healthy donors. CDR3 length equals 15 residues. The germline V gene has CDR1 SGHDT and CDR2 YYEEEE. Trimming at V came to 0 bases and at J to 6 bases, leaving 5 bases not matched to a gene. PCR involved 60 Vbeta and 13 Jbeta primers. The table came from immunoSEQ multiplex PCR; TCRdb's copy has only in-frame clones and leaves some out. The table lists about 170,000 clones, approximately 81% of them singletons. The chain is built from TRBV5-6 and TRBJ2-7; 11 bases line up with TRBD2. Sequencing was performed on PBMCs. This receptor was obtained from a young man in good health and CMV-seropositive. The chain's CDR3 is CASSLGLAGGLEQYF. The CDR3 DNA is TGTGCCAGCAGCTTGGGGCTAGCGGGAGGTCTCGAGCAGTACTTC.